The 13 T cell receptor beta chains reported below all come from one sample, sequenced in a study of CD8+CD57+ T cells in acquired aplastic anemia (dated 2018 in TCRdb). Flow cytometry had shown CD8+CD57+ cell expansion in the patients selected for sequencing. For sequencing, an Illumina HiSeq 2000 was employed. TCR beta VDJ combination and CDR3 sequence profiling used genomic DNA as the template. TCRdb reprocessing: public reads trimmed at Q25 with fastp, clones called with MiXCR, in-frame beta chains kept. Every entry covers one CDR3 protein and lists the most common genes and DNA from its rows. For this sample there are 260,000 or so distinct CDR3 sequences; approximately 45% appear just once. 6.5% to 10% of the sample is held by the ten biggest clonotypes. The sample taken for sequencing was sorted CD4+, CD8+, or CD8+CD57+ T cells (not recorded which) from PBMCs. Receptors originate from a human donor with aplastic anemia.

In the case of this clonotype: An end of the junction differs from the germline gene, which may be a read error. In DNA form, the CDR3 reads TGTGCCCGCAGCCAAGGCCGGAGGGAAGCTTTCTTT. This gives the protein CARSQGRREAFF. The J gene is TRBJ1-1, the V gene TRBV3-1; D unclear. CDR1 is LGHDT, CDR2 YNNKEL, per germline (reference sequence). The length of the CDR3 is 12 residues.

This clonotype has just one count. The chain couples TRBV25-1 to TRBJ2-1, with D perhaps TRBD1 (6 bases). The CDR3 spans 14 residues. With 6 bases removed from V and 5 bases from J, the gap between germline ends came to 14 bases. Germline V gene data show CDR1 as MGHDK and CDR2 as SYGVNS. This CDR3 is CASRDPGHHNEQFF. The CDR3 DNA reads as TGTGCCAGCAGAGACCCGGGACACCACAATGAGCAGTTCTTC.

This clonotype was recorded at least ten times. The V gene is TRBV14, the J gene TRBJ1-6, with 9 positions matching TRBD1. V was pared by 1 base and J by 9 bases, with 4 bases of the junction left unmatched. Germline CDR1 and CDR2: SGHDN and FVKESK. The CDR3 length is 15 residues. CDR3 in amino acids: CASSQGSDRGSPLHF. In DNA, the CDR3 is TGTGCCAGCAGCCAAGGATCGGACAGGGGTTCACCCCTCCACTTT.

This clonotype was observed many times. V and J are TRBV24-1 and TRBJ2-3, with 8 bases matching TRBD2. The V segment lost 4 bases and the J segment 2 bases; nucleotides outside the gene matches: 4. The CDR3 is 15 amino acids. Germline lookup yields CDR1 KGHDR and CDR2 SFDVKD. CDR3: CATSEIAGPTDTQYF. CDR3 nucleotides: TGTGCCACCAGTGAGATAGCGGGGCCCACAGATACGCAGTATTTT.

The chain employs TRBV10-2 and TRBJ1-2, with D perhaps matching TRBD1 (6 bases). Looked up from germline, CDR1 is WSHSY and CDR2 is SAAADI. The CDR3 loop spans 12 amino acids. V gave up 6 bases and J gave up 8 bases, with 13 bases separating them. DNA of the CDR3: TGCGCCAGCAGCACGGACAGTTACGGCTACACCTTC. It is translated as CASSTDSYGYTF.

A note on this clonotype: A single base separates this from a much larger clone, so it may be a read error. The CDR3 region is CAVGLEGFEYNEQFF. The CDR3 DNA reads TGTGCCGTTGGTCTAGAGGGTTTTGAATACAATGAGCAGTTCTTC. The rearrangement links TRBV15 to TRBJ2-1, with D possibly matching TRBD2 (5 bases). V dropped 11 bases and J dropped 4 bases, with 21 bases sitting between them. This CDR3 has 15 amino acids. From germline, CDR1 is LNHNV and CDR2 YYDKDF (reference sequence).

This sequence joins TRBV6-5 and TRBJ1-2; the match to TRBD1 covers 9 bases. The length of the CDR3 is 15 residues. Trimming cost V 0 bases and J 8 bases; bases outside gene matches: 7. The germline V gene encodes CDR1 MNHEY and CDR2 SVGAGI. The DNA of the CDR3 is TGTGCCAGCAGTTACTCCTCCGGGACAGGGTACGGCTACACCTTC. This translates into CASSYSSGTGYGYTF.

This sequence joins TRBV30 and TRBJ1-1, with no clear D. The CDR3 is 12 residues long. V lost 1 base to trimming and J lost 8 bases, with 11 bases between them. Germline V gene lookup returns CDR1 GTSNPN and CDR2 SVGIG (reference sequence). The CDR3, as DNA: TGTGCCTGGAGTGGGCTAATGTACGAAGCTTTCTTT. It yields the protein CAWSGLMYEAFF.

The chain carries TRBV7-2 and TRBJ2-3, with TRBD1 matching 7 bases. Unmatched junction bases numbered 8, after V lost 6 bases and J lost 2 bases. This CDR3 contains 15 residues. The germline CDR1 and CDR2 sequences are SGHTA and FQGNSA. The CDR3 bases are TGTGCCAGCAGTGGGGACAGTAGGCACACAGATACGCAGTATTTT. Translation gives CASSGDSRHTDTQYF.

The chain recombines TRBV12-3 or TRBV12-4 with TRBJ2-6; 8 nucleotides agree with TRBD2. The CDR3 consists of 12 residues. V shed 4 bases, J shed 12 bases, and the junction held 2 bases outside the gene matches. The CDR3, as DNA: TGTGCCAGCAGTTCCGGGACTAGCGTCCTGACTTTC. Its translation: CASSSGTSVLTF.

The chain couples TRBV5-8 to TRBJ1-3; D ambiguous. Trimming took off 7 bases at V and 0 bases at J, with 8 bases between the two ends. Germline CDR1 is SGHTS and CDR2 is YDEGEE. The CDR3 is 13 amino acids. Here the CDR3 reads CASRPNSGNTIYF. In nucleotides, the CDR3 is TGTGCCAGCCGTCCTAACTCTGGAAACACCATATATTTT.

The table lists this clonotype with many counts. The CDR3: CSVATGVNTEAFF. DNA of the CDR3: TGCAGTGTTGCGACAGGGGTGAACACTGAAGCTTTCTTT. The chain combines TRBV20-1 with TRBJ1-1; 8 nucleotides align to TRBD1. The germline V gene has CDR1 DFQATT and CDR2 SNEGSKA (reference sequence). V was clipped by 7 bases and J by 0 bases; unmatched bases: 4. The CDR3 is 13 residues long.

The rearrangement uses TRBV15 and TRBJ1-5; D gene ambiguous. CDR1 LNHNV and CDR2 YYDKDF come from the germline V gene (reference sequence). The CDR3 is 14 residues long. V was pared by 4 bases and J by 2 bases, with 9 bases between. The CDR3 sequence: CATSNLGGNQPQHF. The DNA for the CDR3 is TGTGCCACCAGCAACCTCGGGGGCAATCAGCCCCAGCATTTT.